This T cell receptor (beta chain) is from a study of blood T cells in healthy people across ages. V lost 0 bases, J lost 6 bases, and 4 bases stayed unmatched. This CDR3 contains 14 residues. The germline V gene has CDR1 MNHEY and CDR2 SVGAGI. Points from the study as a whole: The authors considered diversity estimates from one million T cells to be underestimates. Getting older went along with TCR beta diversity per million T cells dropping roughly linearly.

A few counts support this clonotype. What it binds is unknown. Combining a sample-barcoded 5' primer with a J-beta primer mix, a second PCR ran for about 6 to 11 cycles. TCRdb redid the calling of the 5' RACE reads with MiXCR, one entry per CDR3 protein. Seen here are about 1.1 million distinct CDR3 sequences, around two fifths observed once, and the top ten hold less than 15%. Sequenced sample: blood. The chain joins TRBV6-5 to TRBJ1-2, with 7 bases identical to TRBD1. This sequence was found in a man aged 18 to 29 in good health. The CDR3 DNA sequence: TGTGCCAGCAGTTACTCGACAGGGAGGGATGGCTACACCTTC. This codes for CASSYSTGRDGYTF.